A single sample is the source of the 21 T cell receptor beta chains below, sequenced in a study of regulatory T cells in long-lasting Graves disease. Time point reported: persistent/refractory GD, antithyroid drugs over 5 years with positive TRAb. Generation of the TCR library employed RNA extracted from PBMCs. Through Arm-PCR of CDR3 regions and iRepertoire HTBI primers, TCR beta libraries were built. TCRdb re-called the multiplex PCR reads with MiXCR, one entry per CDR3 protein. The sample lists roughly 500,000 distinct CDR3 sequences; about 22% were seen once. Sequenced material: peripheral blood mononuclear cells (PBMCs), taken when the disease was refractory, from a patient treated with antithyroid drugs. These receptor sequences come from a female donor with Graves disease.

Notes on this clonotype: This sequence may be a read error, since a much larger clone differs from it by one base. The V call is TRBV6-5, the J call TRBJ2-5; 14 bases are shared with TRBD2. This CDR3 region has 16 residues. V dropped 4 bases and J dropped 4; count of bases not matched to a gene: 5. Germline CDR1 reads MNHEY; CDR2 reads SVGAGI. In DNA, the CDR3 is TGTGCCAGCAGTTCCGGGACTAGCGGGAGTATAGAGACCCAGTACTTC. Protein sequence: CASSSGTSGSIETQYF.

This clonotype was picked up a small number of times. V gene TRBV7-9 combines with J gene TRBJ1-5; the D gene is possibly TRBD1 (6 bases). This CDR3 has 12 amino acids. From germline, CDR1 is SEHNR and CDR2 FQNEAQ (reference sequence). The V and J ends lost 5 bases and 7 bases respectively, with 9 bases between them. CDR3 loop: CASSEGEQPQHF. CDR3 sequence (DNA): TGTGCCAGCAGCGAGGGGGAGCAGCCCCAGCATTTT.

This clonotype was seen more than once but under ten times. CDR3 sequence (DNA): TGTGCCACCAGTGGCCGGGGCGCAGACACTGAAGCTTTCTTT. Translation: CATSGRGADTEAFF. The chain recombines TRBV24-1 with TRBJ1-1, with D possibly being TRBD1 (5 bases). Germline CDR1 reads KGHDR; CDR2 reads SFDVKD. The ends were cut back, 5 bases at V and 3 bases at J, with 12 bases in the middle. The CDR3 sequence is 14 residues long.

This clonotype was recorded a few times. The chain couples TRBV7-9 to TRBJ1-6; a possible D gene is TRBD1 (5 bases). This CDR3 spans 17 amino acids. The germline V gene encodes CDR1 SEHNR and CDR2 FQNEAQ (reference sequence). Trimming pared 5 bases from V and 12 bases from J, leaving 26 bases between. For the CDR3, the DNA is TGTGCCAGCAGCGCGACTTTCGACAGAGGGCAACTCTTACCCCTCCACTTT. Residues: CASSATFDRGQLLPLHF.

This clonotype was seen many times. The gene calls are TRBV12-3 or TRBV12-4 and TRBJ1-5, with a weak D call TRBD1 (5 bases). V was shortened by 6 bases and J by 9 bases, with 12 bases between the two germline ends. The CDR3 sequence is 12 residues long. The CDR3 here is CASRGLGGPQHF. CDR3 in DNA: TGTGCCAGCAGGGGGCTGGGGGGGCCCCAGCATTTT.

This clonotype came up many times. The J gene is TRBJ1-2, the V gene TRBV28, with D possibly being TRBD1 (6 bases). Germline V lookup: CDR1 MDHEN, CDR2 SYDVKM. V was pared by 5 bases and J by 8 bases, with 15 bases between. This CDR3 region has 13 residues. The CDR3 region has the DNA TGTGCCAGCAGTCTCCTGGGGGCGTACGGCTACACCTTC. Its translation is CASSLLGAYGYTF.

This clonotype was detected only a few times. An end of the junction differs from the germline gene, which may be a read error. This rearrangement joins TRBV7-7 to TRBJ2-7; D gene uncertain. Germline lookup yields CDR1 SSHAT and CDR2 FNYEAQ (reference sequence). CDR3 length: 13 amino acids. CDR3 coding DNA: TGTGCTAGCAGCGAAGGAGAATCCTACGAGCAGTACTTC. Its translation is CASSEGESYEQYF.

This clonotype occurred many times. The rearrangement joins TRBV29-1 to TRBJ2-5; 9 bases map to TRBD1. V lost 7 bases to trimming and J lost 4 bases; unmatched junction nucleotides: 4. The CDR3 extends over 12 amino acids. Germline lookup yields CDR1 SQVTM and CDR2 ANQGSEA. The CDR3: CSALDRGETQYF. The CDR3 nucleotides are TGCAGCGCGTTGGACAGGGGAGAGACCCAGTACTTC.

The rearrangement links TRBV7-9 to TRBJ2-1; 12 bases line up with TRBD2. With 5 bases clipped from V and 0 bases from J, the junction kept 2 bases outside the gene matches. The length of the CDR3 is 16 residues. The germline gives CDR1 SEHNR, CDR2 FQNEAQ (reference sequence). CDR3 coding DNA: TGTGCCAGCAGCCCGACTAGCGGGAGCTCCTACAATGAGCAGTTCTTC. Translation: CASSPTSGSSYNEQFF.

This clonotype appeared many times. The CDR3 region has the DNA TGTGCCAGCGTCCGTAGGTTCCAAGAGACCCAGTACTTC. Protein product: CASVRRFQETQYF. This rearrangement joins TRBV5-6 to TRBJ2-5; the D is unclear. Trimming took off 7 bases at V and 1 base at J, with 11 bases between the two ends. The CDR3 contains 13 residues. Germline assignment: CDR1 SGHDT and CDR2 YYEEEE.

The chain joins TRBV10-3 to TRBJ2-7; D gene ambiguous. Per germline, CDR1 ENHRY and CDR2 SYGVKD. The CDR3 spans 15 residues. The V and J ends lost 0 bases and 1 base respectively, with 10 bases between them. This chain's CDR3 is CAISESLPGSYEQYF. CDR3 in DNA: TGTGCCATCAGTGAGTCCCTCCCTGGATCCTACGAGCAGTACTTC.

CDR3 sequence: CASTRGPKTGELFF. The CDR3 bases are TGTGCCAGCACGAGGGGGCCAAAGACCGGGGAGCTGTTTTTT. The chain recombines TRBV28 with TRBJ2-2; 7 nucleotides line up with TRBD1. V lost 7 bases, J lost 5 bases, and 7 bases stayed unmatched. Germline V lookup: CDR1 MDHEN, CDR2 SYDVKM. CDR3 length: 14 residues.

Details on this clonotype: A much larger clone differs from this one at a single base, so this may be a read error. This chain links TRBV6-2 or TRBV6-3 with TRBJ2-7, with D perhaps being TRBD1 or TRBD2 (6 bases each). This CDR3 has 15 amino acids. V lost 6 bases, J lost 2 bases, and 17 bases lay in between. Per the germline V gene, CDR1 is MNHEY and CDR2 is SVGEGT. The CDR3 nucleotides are TGTGCCAGCAGCGACCTCAGGGGAGGCCCCTACGAGCAGTACTTC. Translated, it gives CASSDLRGGPYEQYF.

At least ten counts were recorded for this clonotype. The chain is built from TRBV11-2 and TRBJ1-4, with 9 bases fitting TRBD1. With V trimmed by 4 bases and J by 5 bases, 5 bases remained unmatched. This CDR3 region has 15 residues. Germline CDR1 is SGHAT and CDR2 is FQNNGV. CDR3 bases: TGTGCCAGCAGCTCTGGGACAGGGCTAAATGAAAAACTGTTTTTT. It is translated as CASSSGTGLNEKLFF.

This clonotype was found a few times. The CDR3 DNA reads TGCAGTGCTAGAGATTGGGGGGCCACCTACGAGCAGTACTTC. Translation: CSARDWGATYEQYF. V is TRBV20-1 and J is TRBJ2-7, with D perhaps given as TRBD1 or TRBD2 (6 bases each). CDR3 length: 14 residues. Between the trimmed V and J ends, which lost 0 bases and 2 bases, there was a span of 11 bases. Germline loops: CDR1 DFQATT, CDR2 SNEGSKA (reference sequence).

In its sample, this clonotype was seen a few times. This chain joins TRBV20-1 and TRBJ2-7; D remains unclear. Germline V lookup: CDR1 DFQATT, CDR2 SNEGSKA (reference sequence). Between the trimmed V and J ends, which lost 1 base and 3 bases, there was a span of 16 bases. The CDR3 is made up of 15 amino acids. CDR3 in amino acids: CSARASDVGFYEQYF. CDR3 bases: TGCAGTGCTAGAGCATCCGACGTGGGTTTCTACGAGCAGTACTTC.

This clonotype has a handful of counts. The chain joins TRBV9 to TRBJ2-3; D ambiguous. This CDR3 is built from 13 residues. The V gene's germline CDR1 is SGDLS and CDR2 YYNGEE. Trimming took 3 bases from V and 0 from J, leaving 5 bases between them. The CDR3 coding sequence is TGTGCCAGCAGCGACCTAAGCACAGATACGCAGTATTTT. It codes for CASSDLSTDTQYF.

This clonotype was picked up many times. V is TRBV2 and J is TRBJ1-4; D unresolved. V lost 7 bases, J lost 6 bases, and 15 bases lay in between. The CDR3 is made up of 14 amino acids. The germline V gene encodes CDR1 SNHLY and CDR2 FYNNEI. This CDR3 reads CASTRHVRDEKLFF. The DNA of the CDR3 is TGTGCCAGCACCCGACACGTACGGGATGAAAAACTGTTTTTT.

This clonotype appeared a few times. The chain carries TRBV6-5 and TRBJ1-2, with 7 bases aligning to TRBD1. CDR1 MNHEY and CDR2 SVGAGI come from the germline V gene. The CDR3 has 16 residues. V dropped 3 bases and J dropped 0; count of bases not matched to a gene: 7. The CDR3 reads CASSYPTGPPNYGYTF. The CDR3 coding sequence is TGTGCCAGCAGTTATCCGACAGGGCCCCCTAACTATGGCTACACCTTC.

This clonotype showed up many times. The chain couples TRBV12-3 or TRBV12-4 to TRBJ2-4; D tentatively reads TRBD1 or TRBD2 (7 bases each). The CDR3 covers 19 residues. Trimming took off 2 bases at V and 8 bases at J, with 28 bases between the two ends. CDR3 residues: CASSLRKGGWTRTFDIQYF. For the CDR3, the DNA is TGTGCCAGCAGTTTACGGAAAGGGGGCTGGACTAGAACATTTGACATTCAGTACTTC.

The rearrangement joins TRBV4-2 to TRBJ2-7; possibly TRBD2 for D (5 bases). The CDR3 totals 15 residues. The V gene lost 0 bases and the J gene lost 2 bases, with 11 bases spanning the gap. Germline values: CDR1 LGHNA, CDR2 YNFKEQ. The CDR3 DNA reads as TGTGCCAGCAGCCAAGACAGGACGGAGGCCTACGAGCAGTACTTC. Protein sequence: CASSQDRTEAYEQYF.